A selection of T cell receptor beta chains follows, all from one sample in a study of Ad26.COV2.S vaccination and SARS-CoV-2 variants. Sequencing used immunoSEQ multiplex PCR; TCRdb keeps in-frame clones, though not all of them. The sample yields fewer than 300,000 clones, 70% to 90% seen once. Sequenced material: peripheral blood, taken in a trial of Ad26.COV2.S vaccine versus placebo. The receptors were gathered from a person aged 18-60 years who received the Ad26.COV2.S COVID-19 vaccine or a placebo. CDR3s include the opening cysteine and the closing phenylalanine or tryptophan. D genes are given only for firm matches.

v_gene,len,d_gene,j_gene,CDR3nt,CDR3aa
TRBV30,14,TRBD1,TRBJ1-2,TGTGCCTGGAGTGTACACAGGGGGCTTGGAGGCTACACCTTC,CAWSVHRGLGGYTF
TRBV19,16,TRBD2,TRBJ2-2,TGTGCCAGTAGTCCCCTAGCGGGAAGGTACACCGGGGAGCTGTTTTTT,CASSPLAGRYTGELFF
TRBV10-3,14,TRBD2,TRBJ2-1,TGTGCCATCAAGACTAGCGTACTCTACAATGAGCAGTTCTTC,CAIKTSVLYNEQFF
TRBV10-3,14,TRBD2,TRBJ2-5,TGTGCCATCAGTCGGACTAGCGGGGGGGAGACCCAGTACTTC,CAISRTSGGETQYF
TRBV14,16,TRBD1,TRBJ2-4,TGTGCCAGCAGCCAGGCGACAGGGCTAGCCAAAAACATTCAGTACTTC,CASSQATGLAKNIQYF
TRBV5-1,15,.,TRBJ2-1,.,CASILDPGLTLEQFF
TRBV4-3,15,TRBD1,TRBJ2-1,TGCGCCAGCAGCTTCGGACAGGGATCCTACAATGAGCAGTTCTTC,CASSFGQGSYNEQFF
TRBV2,14,TRBD1,TRBJ2-5,TGTGCCAGCAGTGAACAACAGGGGACAGAGACCCAGTACTTC,CASSEQQGTETQYF
TRBV28,13,.,TRBJ2-7,TGTGCCAGCAGTTTAATGTCAACGTACGAGCAGTACTTC,CASSLMSTYEQYF
TRBV5-6,14,TRBD1,TRBJ1-2,TGTGCCAGCAGCCTACAGGGGCTCAACTATGGCTACACCTTC,CASSLQGLNYGYTF
TRBV2,15,TRBD1,TRBJ2-7,TGTGCCAGCAACTCAGGACAGGGCTTCCCCTACGAGCAGTACTTC,CASNSGQGFPYEQYF
TRBV2,13,.,TRBJ1-6,TGTGCCACGAGGGGGGCGGTGAATTCACCCCTCCACTTT,CATRGAVNSPLHF
TRBV12-5,14,.,TRBJ1-4,TGTGCTAGTGGTTTGGGACAGGCATATGAAAAACTGTTTTTT,CASGLGQAYEKLFF
TRBV5-5,18,.,TRBJ2-1,TGTGCCAGCAGCTCTAGATCAGGCGGGGACAGCTCCTACAATGAGCAGTTCTTC,CASSSRSGGDSSYNEQFF
TRBV6-6,15,TRBD2,TRBJ2-2,TGTGCCAGCAGTTACTCCGGGGGGGAGACCGGGGAGCTGTTTTTT,CASSYSGGETGELFF
TRBV5-5,11,.,TRBJ2-2,TGTGCCAGCAGCTTTTACGGGGAGCTGTTTTTT,CASSFYGELFF
TRBV19,16,.,TRBJ2-5,TGTGCCAGTAGTACCGACCGACGGGGGCGGCGCGAGACCCAGTACTTC,CASSTDRRGRRETQYF
TRBV5-1,16,.,TRBJ2-1,TGCGCCAGCAGCTTGGGACAATTGAGCTCCTACAATGAGCAGTTCTTC,CASSLGQLSSYNEQFF